This T cell receptor (beta chain) was obtained from a study of blood T cell repertoires in COVID-19. Turning to the study itself: Collection of acute and convalescent COVID-19 samples took place in the United States, Italy and Spain.

Assay used: immunoSEQ multiplex PCR; TCRdb lists only in-frame clones, some missing. The profile covers approximately 260,000 clones, with 80% to 95% appearing a single time and approximately 2% taken by the ten largest. CDR1 is MNHEY, CDR2 SVGAGI, per germline. The CDR3 runs to 15 residues. V dropped 6 bases and J dropped 9; count of bases not matched to a gene: 13. The clonotype originates from a woman under 30 who had recovered from COVID-19. The source material was PBMCs or T cells enriched from blood (not recorded which). The chain joins TRBV6-5 to TRBJ2-7; 11 bases fit TRBD2. The CDR3 is CASRDKLAGAVRQYF. The CDR3 bases are TGTGCCAGCAGAGATAAACTAGCGGGGGCAGTGAGGCAGTACTTC.